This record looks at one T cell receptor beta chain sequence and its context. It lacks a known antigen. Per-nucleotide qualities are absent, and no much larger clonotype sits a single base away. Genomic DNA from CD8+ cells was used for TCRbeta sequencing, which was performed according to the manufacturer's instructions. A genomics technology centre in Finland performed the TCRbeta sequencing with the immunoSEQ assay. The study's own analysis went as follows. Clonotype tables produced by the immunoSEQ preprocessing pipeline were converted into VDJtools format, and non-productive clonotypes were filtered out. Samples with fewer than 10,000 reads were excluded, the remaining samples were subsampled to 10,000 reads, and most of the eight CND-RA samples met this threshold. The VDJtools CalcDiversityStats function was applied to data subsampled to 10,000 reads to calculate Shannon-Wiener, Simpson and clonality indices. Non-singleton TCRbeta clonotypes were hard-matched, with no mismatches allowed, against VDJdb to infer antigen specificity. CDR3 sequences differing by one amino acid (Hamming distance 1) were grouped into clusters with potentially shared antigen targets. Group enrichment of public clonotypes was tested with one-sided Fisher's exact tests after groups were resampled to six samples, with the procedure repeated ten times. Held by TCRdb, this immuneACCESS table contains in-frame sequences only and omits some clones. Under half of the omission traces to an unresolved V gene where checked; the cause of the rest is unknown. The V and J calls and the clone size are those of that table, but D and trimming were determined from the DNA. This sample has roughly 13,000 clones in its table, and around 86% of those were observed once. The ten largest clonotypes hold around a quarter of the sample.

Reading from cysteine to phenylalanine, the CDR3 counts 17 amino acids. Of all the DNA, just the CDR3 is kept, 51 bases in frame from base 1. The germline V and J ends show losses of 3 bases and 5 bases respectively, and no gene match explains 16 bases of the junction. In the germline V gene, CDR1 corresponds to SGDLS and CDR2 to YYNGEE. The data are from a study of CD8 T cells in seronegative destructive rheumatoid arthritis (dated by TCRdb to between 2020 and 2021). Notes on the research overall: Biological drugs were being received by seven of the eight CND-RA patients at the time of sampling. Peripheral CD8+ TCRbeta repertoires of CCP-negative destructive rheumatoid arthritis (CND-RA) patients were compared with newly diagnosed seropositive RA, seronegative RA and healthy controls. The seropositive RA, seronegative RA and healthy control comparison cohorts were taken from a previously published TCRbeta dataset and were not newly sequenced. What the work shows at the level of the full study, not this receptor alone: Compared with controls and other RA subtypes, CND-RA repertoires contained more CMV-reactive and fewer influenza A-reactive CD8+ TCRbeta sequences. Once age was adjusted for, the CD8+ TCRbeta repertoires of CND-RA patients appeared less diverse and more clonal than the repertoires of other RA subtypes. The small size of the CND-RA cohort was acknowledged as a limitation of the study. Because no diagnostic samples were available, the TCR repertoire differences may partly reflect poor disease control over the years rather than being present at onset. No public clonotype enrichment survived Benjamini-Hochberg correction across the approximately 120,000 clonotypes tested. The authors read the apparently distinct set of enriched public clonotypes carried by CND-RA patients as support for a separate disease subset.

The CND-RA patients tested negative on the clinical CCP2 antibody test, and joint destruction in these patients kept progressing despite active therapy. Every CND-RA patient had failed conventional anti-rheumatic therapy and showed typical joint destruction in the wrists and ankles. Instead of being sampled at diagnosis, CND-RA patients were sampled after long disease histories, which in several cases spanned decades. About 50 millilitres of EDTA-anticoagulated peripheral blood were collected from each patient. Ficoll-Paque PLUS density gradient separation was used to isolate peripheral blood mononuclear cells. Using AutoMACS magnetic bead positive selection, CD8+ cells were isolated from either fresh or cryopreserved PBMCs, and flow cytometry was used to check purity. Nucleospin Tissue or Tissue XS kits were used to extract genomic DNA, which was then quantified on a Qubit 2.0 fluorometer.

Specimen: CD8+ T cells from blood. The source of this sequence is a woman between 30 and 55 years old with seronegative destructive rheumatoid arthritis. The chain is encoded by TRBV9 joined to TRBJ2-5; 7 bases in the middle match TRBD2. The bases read TGTGCCAGCAGCGCCAACCCGCTAGCGGCGCTTGGGGAGACCCAGTACTTC. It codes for CASSANPLAALGETQYF.